Following are 13 T cell receptor beta chains from one sample sequenced in a study of a mutant IDH1 vaccine in newly diagnosed glioma. Generated by immunoSEQ multiplex PCR, the TCRdb table keeps only in-frame clones and is missing some. The sample records approximately 84,000 clones, roughly four fifths being singletons. For these receptors, no antigen is known. Stated time point: week 47, end of study. Topical imiquimod was applied with each vaccine dose, which held 300 ug of mutant IDH1 20-mer peptide. Specimen: PBMCs, collected from a glioma patient whose treatment included an IDH1 peptide vaccine. These receptors were taken from a man aged 35 to 55 with glioma.

The chain uses TRBV7-9 and TRBJ1-3; no clear D gene. The CDR3 has 16 amino acids. Germline CDR1 reads SEHNR; CDR2 reads FQNEAQ (reference sequence). Trimming stripped 5 bases from V and 0 bases from J, with 14 bases between. The CDR3 is CASSNYRISSGNTIYF. CDR3 nucleotide sequence: TGTGCCAGCAGCAATTACAGAATTAGCTCTGGAAACACCATATATTTT. The entire variable domain, with the rest obtained from reference TRBV7-9 and TRBJ1-3, is as follows: DTGVSQNPRHKITKRGQNVTFRCDPISEHNRLYWYRQTLGQGPEFLTYFQNEAQLEKSRLLSDRFSAERPKGSFSTLEIQRTEQGDSAMYLCASSNYRISSGNTIYFGEGSWLTVV.

The V call is TRBV5-1, the J call TRBJ2-1, with 10 bases that match TRBD2. Germline CDR1 and CDR2: SGHRS and YFSETQ. There are 15 residues in the CDR3. The J segment lost 7 bases and the V segment lost 2 bases, leaving 6 bases of the junction unmatched. The CDR3 sequence is CASSLRLAGQNEQFF. The CDR3 bases are TGCGCCAGCAGCTTAAGACTAGCGGGTCAAAATGAGCAGTTCTTC.

This chain connects TRBV28 to TRBJ1-5; 7 nucleotides align to TRBD1. V gave up 7 bases and J gave up 6 bases; unmatched junction bases: 18. CDR1 MDHEN and CDR2 SYDVKM come from the germline V gene. This CDR3 has 17 residues. The CDR3 DNA sequence: TGTGCCAGCACCTTCGTCGGCCTATACAGGGGAGGTCAGCCCCAGCATTTT. Amino acid sequence: CASTFVGLYRGGQPQHF.

J is TRBJ2-1 and V is TRBV11-3, with 7 bases fitting TRBD2. Germline CDR1 SGHNT, CDR2 YENEEA. CDR3 length: 15 residues. V lost 5 bases and J lost 0; bases outside the gene matches: 4. The CDR3 loop reads CASSPSGSSYNEQFF. CDR3 nucleotide sequence: TGTGCCAGCAGCCCTAGCGGATCCTCCTACAATGAGCAGTTCTTC.

The rearrangement uses TRBV27 and TRBJ1-5; tentative D call: TRBD1 (5 bases). Germline values: CDR1 MNHEY, CDR2 SMNVEV (reference sequence). V lost 7 bases to trimming and J lost 4 bases, with 23 bases between them. This CDR3 region has 17 residues. The CDR3 spells CASNTLGGESANQPQHF. Here the CDR3 DNA reads TGTGCCAGCAACACGCTCGGGGGGGAGTCAGCTAATCAGCCCCAGCATTTT.

This rearrangement joins TRBV7-9 to TRBJ1-3; no clear D gene. Germline assignment: CDR1 SEHNR and CDR2 FQNEAQ (reference sequence). V shed 5 bases and J shed 2 bases, with 7 bases lying between them. CDR3 length: 13 residues. The CDR3, as DNA: TGTGCCAGCAGCCCATCGCCTGGAAACACCATATATTTT. Translation: CASSPSPGNTIYF.

This clone was seen a few times. This sequence joins TRBV6-6 and TRBJ1-1; 9 nucleotides align to TRBD1. The CDR3 is 15 amino acids. Germline lookup yields CDR1 MNHNY and CDR2 SVGAGI (reference sequence). V gave up 6 bases and J gave up 0 bases; unmatched junction bases: 5. The chain's CDR3 is CASRRDRVLNTEAFF. As DNA, the CDR3 is TGTGCCAGCAGACGGGACAGGGTTTTGAACACTGAAGCTTTCTTT.

This clone appeared a few times. The chain joins TRBV10-3 to TRBJ1-4, with D possibly matching TRBD1 (5 bases). The V gene's germline CDR1 is ENHRY and CDR2 SYGVKD. The germline V and J ends were trimmed by 9 bases and 8 bases, with 16 bases remaining between them. The CDR3 covers 13 residues. The CDR3, as DNA: TGTGCCATTCGCCGGGACGAGGCCGAAAAACTGTTTTTT. The encoded protein is CAIRRDEAEKLFF.

The chain carries TRBV6-5 and TRBJ2-6; TRBD1 is a possible D gene (5 bases). Germline loops: CDR1 MNHEY, CDR2 SVGAGI. The CDR3 is 15 residues long. The ends were cut back, 4 bases at V and 0 bases at J, with 7 bases in the middle. Here the CDR3 DNA reads TGTGCCAGCAGTTCCAGGGACTCTGGGGCCAACGTCCTGACTTTC. Its protein product is CASSSRDSGANVLTF.

The chain has TRBV5-4 and TRBJ2-5, with D perhaps matching TRBD1 (6 bases). The CDR3 is 14 residues long. Germline V gene data show CDR1 as SGHNT and CDR2 as YYREEE (reference sequence). Trimming pared 3 bases from V and 3 bases from J, leaving 12 bases between. The CDR3 nucleotides read TGTGCCAGCAGCTCCCCGTCAGGGGAAGAGACCCAGTACTTC. Residues: CASSSPSGEETQYF. Full variable domain (rest looked up from reference TRBV5-4 and TRBJ2-5): ETGVTQSPTHLIKTRGQQVTLRCSSQSGHNTVSWYQQALGQGPQFIFQYYREEENGRGNFPPRFSGLQFPNYSSELNVNALELDDSALYLCASSSPSGEETQYFGPGTRLLVL.

Only a few counts were recorded for this clone. This chain uses TRBV30 with TRBJ2-2; D ambiguous. Germline V gives CDR1 GTSNPN, CDR2 SVGIG (reference sequence). The CDR3 runs 11 residues. V shed 4 bases and J shed 8 bases, with 8 bases lying between them. This chain's CDR3 is CAWTRLGELFF. In DNA form, the CDR3 reads TGTGCCTGGACCCGATTAGGGGAGCTGTTTTTT.

This chain joins TRBV28 and TRBJ1-1; TRBD1 is a possible D gene (5 bases). CDR3 size: 17 residues. Trimming shortened V by 1 base and J by 1 base, and 16 bases separated the two germline ends. Germline V gene sequence: CDR1 MDHEN, CDR2 SYDVKM. The CDR3 here is CASSLLRGPIGNTEAFF. CDR3 DNA: TGTGCCAGCAGTTTATTGCGGGGACCTATCGGGAACACTGAAGCTTTCTTT.

The J gene is TRBJ1-1, the V gene TRBV11-2; 8 nucleotides match TRBD1. Germline V gene data show CDR1 as SGHAT and CDR2 as FQNNGV. The J segment lost 9 bases and the V segment lost 5 bases, leaving 8 bases of the junction unmatched. This CDR3 comprises 13 residues. As DNA, the CDR3 is TGTGCCAGCAGCCTCGGACAGGGAGGCAAAGCTTTCTTT. Encoded protein: CASSLGQGGKAFF.